This TCR beta chain was identified during a study of control samples from healthy donors and cancer patients. Clones were sequenced by immunoSEQ multiplex PCR, and TCRdb holds only the in-frame ones, with some missing. The ten most abundant clones cover roughly 2% of a sample with some 190,000 clones. V gave up 2 bases and J gave up 4 bases; unmatched junction bases: 3. The CDR3 contains 14 residues. Germline loops: CDR1 MGHRA, CDR2 YSYEKL. The V and J genes are TRBV4-1 and TRBJ2-5, with 8 bases matching TRBD1. The sample consisted of blood. The sequence came from a woman aged 25 to 45 in good health. The CDR3 loop is CASSQPGQVETQYF. The DNA for the CDR3 is TGCGCCAGCAGCCAACCGGGACAGGTAGAGACCCAGTACTTC.